A selection of T cell receptor beta chains follows, all from one sample in a study of beta chain features in type 1 diabetes. Some clones are missing from TCRdb's copy, which holds only in-frame ones; the method was immunoSEQ multiplex PCR. The sample has more than 95,000 clones, approximately 15% seen once. The source material was central memory CD4+ T cells from blood. These receptor sequences come from a man younger than 30 with type 1 diabetes. Each CDR3 is given without its conserved first and last residue.

j_call | v_call | cdr3_length | cdr3_aa
TRBJ2-5 | TRBV29-1 | 13 | SVEWGLSHQETQY
TRBJ1-2 | TRBV28 | 11 | ASYSRVEYGYT
TRBJ1-1 | TRBV29-1 | 10 | SVEYGNTEAF
TRBJ1-5 | TRBV19 | 13 | ASDVGQGRAQPQH
TRBJ2-1 | TRBV4-3 | 12 | ASSFQTGTNEQF
TRBJ2-3 | TRBV23-1 | 12 | ASLKGQGTDTQY
TRBJ2-1 | TRBV9 | 15 | ASSVLTGGAVGNEQF
TRBJ2-3 | TRBV2 | 8 | ASSLDTQY
TRBJ1-6 | TRBV7-2 | 13 | ASSSNRVVYSPLH
TRBJ1-2 | TRBV29-1 | 9 | SVGAGHGYT
TRBJ2-5 | TRBV5-1 | 12 | ASSLADNGETQY
TRBJ1-4 | TRBV30 | 12 | AWSKTVLGEKLF
TRBJ1-5 | TRBV28 | 12 | ASSPTPGSQPQH
TRBJ2-5 | TRBV5-1 | 12 | ASRLGSGDETQY
TRBJ1-2 | TRBV7-2 | 12 | ASSEDRGVYGYT
TRBJ2-7 | TRBV14 | 12 | ASSQLSGPYEQY
TRBJ2-7 | TRBV28 | 13 | ASSFVGGDSYEQY
TRBJ2-3 | TRBV7-6 | 10 | ASSFLRDTQY
TRBJ2-2 | TRBV29-1 | 9 | SVEDPGELF
TRBJ2-3 | TRBV2 | 11 | ASSEASWDTQY
TRBJ2-1 | TRBV4-1 | 13 | ASSPRDSGNNEQF
TRBJ2-6 | TRBV4-1 | 14 | ASSQVSSSGANVLT
TRBJ1-1 | TRBV7-9 | 15 | ASSSLTLGAWVPEAF
TRBJ1-1 | TRBV7-2 | 12 | ASSLDRGGTEAF
TRBJ1-2 | TRBV7-2 | 12 | ASSLQTESYGYT
TRBJ2-5 | TRBV6-1 | 13 | ASTLTSGSTETQY
TRBJ1-2 | TRBV30 | 10 | AWSGGNYGYT
TRBJ1-6 | TRBV13 | 13 | ASSRDRAADSPLH
TRBJ2-1 | TRBV5-4 | 14 | ASSLKLANIYNEQF
TRBJ1-1 | TRBV29-1 | 9 | SVERGRMAF
TRBJ2-5 | TRBV11-2 | 11 | ASSLTQQETQY
TRBJ2-1 | TRBV6-6 | 13 | ASSLKGLSGNEQF
TRBJ2-3 | TRBV7-3 | 14 | ASSFLGGDLTDTQY
TRBJ1-3 | TRBV7-8 | 14 | ASSLVWTGTGNTIY